Each of the 20 T cell receptor beta chains below was sequenced from the same sample in a study of OX40 agonist ivuxolimab in advanced cancers. The method was immunoSEQ multiplex PCR; TCRdb's version includes in-frame clones alone and lacks a portion of them. The sample carries about 89,000 clones, approximately 91% recorded once. The material was CD4+ or CD8+ T cells sorted from blood, obtained in a trial of the OX40 agonist ivuxolimab. The origin of the receptors is an adult with an advanced solid tumor such as melanoma, head and neck, liver or kidney cancer.

The rearrangement uses TRBV28 and TRBJ2-7, with 10 positions matching TRBD1. Trimming cost V 5 bases and J 3 bases; bases outside gene matches: 4. CDR3 length: 14 amino acids. Per germline, CDR1 MDHEN and CDR2 SYDVKM. The CDR3 reads CASSNRTGGYEQYF. The CDR3, as DNA: TGTGCCAGCAGTAACAGGACAGGGGGCTACGAGCAGTACTTC.

The chain joins TRBV5-4 to TRBJ1-2; no definite D call. The CDR3 extends over 15 amino acids. The germline V gene encodes CDR1 SGHNT and CDR2 YYREEE (reference sequence). V shed 4 bases and J shed 1 base, with 14 bases lying between them. The CDR3 DNA follows: TGTGCCAGCAGCCCGGGCCTTTCCTTTAACTATGGCTACACCTTC. As protein: CASSPGLSFNYGYTF. Full variable domain (rest looked up from reference TRBV5-4 and TRBJ1-2): ETGVTQSPTHLIKTRGQQVTLRCSSQSGHNTVSWYQQALGQGPQFIFQYYREEENGRGNFPPRFSGLQFPNYSSELNVNALELDDSALYLCASSPGLSFNYGYTFGSGTRLTVV.

The chain uses TRBV2 and TRBJ1-3, with 7 bases fitting TRBD1. The CDR3 is 18 residues long. Trimming removed 4 bases from V and 0 bases from J; junction bases left unmatched: 12. Germline-derived CDR1 and CDR2 are SNHLY and FYNNEI. The chain's CDR3 is CASSVHVGQLTSGNTIYF. The CDR3 DNA follows: TGTGCCAGCAGTGTTCACGTGGGACAGCTAACCTCTGGAAACACCATATATTTT.

This clone came up a few times. This chain links TRBV7-8 with TRBJ2-3, with TRBD2 matching 8 bases. The germline V gene encodes CDR1 SGHVS and CDR2 FQNEAQ. V shed 7 bases, J shed 4 bases, and the junction held 13 bases outside the gene matches. The CDR3 sequence is 16 residues long. DNA of the CDR3: TGTGCCAGCAACCACCCGGGAGGGGGTTTCGCAGATACGCAGTATTTT. Translating gives CASNHPGGGFADTQYF.

In its sample, this clone was seen a few times. In DNA form, the CDR3 reads TGTGCCAGCAGTCCCGATCGTCTAGCGGGGGGGCCGGGTACGCAGTATTTT. This gives the protein CASSPDRLAGGPGTQYF. The chain carries TRBV2 and TRBJ2-3, with 12 bases matching TRBD2. The CDR3 contains 17 residues. V was clipped by 5 bases and J by 8 bases; unmatched bases: 14. Germline-derived CDR1 and CDR2 are SNHLY and FYNNEI. Full variable domain (rest looked up from reference TRBV2 and TRBJ2-3): EPEVTQTPSHQVTQMGQEVILRCVPISNHLYFYWYRQILGQKVEFLVSFYNNEISEKSEIFDDQFSVERPDGSNFTLKIRSTKLEDSAMYFCASSPDRLAGGPGTQYFGPGTRLTVL.

The genes are TRBV7-9 and TRBJ2-7, with a tentative D call TRBD1 (6 bases). The CDR3 is made up of 15 amino acids. CDR1 SEHNR and CDR2 FQNEAQ come from the germline V gene (reference sequence). V gave up 1 base and J gave up 6 bases, with 16 bases separating them. CDR3 loop: CASSLVAGVIGEQYF. The CDR3 DNA sequence: TGTGCCAGCAGCTTAGTCGCAGGGGTTATTGGCGAGCAGTACTTC.

The chain recombines TRBV18 with TRBJ2-1; 7 bases map to TRBD1. The CDR3 consists of 15 residues. Germline V gene sequence: CDR1 KGHSH, CDR2 LQKENI. With V trimmed by 4 bases and J by 2 bases, 5 bases remained unmatched. CDR3 nucleotides: TGTGCCAGCTCACTAAGGGACAGCGCCTACAATGAGCAGTTCTTC. Translated, it gives CASSLRDSAYNEQFF.

Of note for this clone: One end of the junction does not line up with germline, which may come from a read error. V gene TRBV11-2 combines with J gene TRBJ2-7; TRBD1 matches at 7 bases. Germline lookup yields CDR1 SGHAT and CDR2 FQNNGV. This CDR3 is 12 amino acids long. The CDR3 loop is CASRRDSANGVF. In DNA form, the CDR3 reads TGTGCCAGCAGACGGGACAGCGCCAATGGGGTCTTC.

CDR3 nucleotides: TGTGCCAGTTGGGGCGGAGATACGCAGTATTTT. This codes for CASWGGDTQYF. This chain joins TRBV5-4 and TRBJ2-3; D is perhaps TRBD1 (5 bases). The CDR3 has 11 amino acids. The V end was cut by 8 bases, the J end by 5 bases, with 9 bases between. Germline V gives CDR1 SGHNT, CDR2 YYREEE (reference sequence).

The chain is built from TRBV4-2 and TRBJ2-3, with 11 bases matching TRBD2. Germline CDR1 reads LGHNA; CDR2 reads YNFKEQ. CDR3 length: 17 residues. The trim removed 5 bases at V and 2 bases at J, leaving 9 bases unmatched. The CDR3 here is CASSGSSGGSITDTQYF. The CDR3 coding sequence is TGTGCCAGCAGCGGTTCTAGCGGGGGGTCAATCACAGATACGCAGTATTTT.

This clone was seen just once. The rearrangement links TRBV10-1 to TRBJ2-3; possible D gene TRBD2, 6 bases. The CDR3 consists of 17 residues. Trimming left V 6 bases short and J 0 bases short, with 19 bases between. Germline CDR1 is WNHNN and CDR2 is SYGVQD (reference sequence). The CDR3: CASRDLWRGLSTDTQYF. The CDR3 DNA is TGCGCCAGCAGAGATTTGTGGCGGGGCCTTAGCACAGATACGCAGTATTTT.

The chain couples TRBV5-5 to TRBJ1-4; the D gene is possibly TRBD1 (5 bases). The CDR3 consists of 15 residues. Looked up from germline, CDR1 is SGHKS and CDR2 is YYEKEE (reference sequence). Trimming took 2 bases from V and 3 from J, leaving 11 bases between them. CDR3 DNA: TGTGCCAGCAGCTTCCCAGGGACTTCTAATGAAAAACTGTTTTTT. This codes for CASSFPGTSNEKLFF.

The J gene is TRBJ1-2, the V gene TRBV19; D perhaps matches TRBD1 (6 bases). Germline CDR1 is LNHDA and CDR2 is SQIVND (reference sequence). The CDR3 runs to 14 residues. The ends were cut back, 6 bases at V and 4 bases at J, with 15 bases in the middle. CDR3 in DNA: TGTGCCAGTAGGGGAAGGGGGTTAATCTATGGCTACACCTTC. Translation: CASRGRGLIYGYTF.

The chain carries TRBV18 and TRBJ1-6; D remains ambiguous. The CDR3 has 15 residues. V was trimmed by 3 bases and J by 5 bases, leaving 11 bases between them. The V gene's germline CDR1 is KGHSH and CDR2 LQKENI. CDR3: CASSPPGQNNSPLHF. The CDR3 nucleotides are TGTGCCAGCTCACCCCCCGGGCAGAATAATTCACCCCTCCACTTT.

The chain has TRBV15 and TRBJ1-5; D is uncertain. With 0 bases removed from V and 6 bases from J, the gap between germline ends came to 12 bases. CDR3 length equals 15 residues. Germline CDR1 is LNHNV and CDR2 is YYDKDF (reference sequence). The CDR3 bases are TGTGCCACCAGCAGAGATCTGGGAGGGAGTCAGCCCCAGCATTTT. This gives the protein CATSRDLGGSQPQHF.

V usage is TRBV30 and J usage is TRBJ1-1, with D possibly being TRBD1 (6 bases). Looked up from germline, CDR1 is GTSNPN and CDR2 is SVGIG (reference sequence). This CDR3 contains 15 residues. Trimming pared 0 bases from V and 11 bases from J, leaving 22 bases between. The CDR3 bases are TGTGCCTGGAGTGTAAAGGGGAATTTGGGTAGGGGGGCTTTCTTT. As protein: CAWSVKGNLGRGAFF.

The rearrangement links TRBV5-1 to TRBJ2-7; 7 bases align to TRBD1. V trimming: 0 bases; J trimming: 5 bases; junction bases outside the gene matches: 8. The CDR3 sequence is 15 residues long. CDR1 and CDR2 (germline): SGHRS, YFSETQ. The CDR3 loop is CASSLAGQGEDEQYF. The CDR3 DNA sequence: TGCGCCAGCAGCTTGGCAGGGCAGGGGGAAGACGAGCAGTACTTC.

This CDR3 is CASSTPQGNTEAFF. Written as DNA, the CDR3 is TGTGCCAGCAGTACCCCTCAGGGGAACACTGAAGCTTTCTTT. This rearrangement joins TRBV6-5 to TRBJ1-1; a possible D gene is TRBD1 (5 bases). The V gene lost 5 bases and the J gene lost 1 base, with 11 bases spanning the gap. The CDR3 is made up of 14 amino acids. Per the germline V gene, CDR1 is MNHEY and CDR2 is SVGAGI.

This chain links TRBV25-1 with TRBJ2-7; no clear D. The CDR3 runs 11 residues. The V and J ends lost 2 bases and 3 bases respectively, with 2 bases between them. In germline, CDR1 is MGHDK, CDR2 SYGVNS. CDR3 amino acids: CASSENYEQYF. The CDR3 coding sequence is TGTGCCAGCAGTGAAAACTACGAGCAGTACTTC.

CDR3: CASSSNRAGGEKLFF. The CDR3 bases are TGCGCCAGCAGCTCAAACAGGGCGGGGGGTGAAAAACTGTTTTTT. This rearrangement joins TRBV5-1 to TRBJ1-4; perhaps TRBD1 as D (6 bases). This CDR3 is 15 amino acids long. Per the germline V gene, CDR1 is SGHRS and CDR2 is YFSETQ. The germline V and J ends were trimmed by 3 bases and 7 bases, with 16 bases remaining between them. The complete variable domain, with remaining parts taken from reference TRBV5-1 and TRBJ1-4, reads KAGVTQTPRYLIKTRGQQVTLSCSPISGHRSVSWYQQTPGQGLQFLFEYFSETQRNKGNFPGRFSGRQFSNSRSEMNVSTLELGDSALYLCASSSNRAGGEKLFFGSGTQLSVL.